This T cell receptor beta chain was obtained from a study of CD8 T cells in ankylosing spondylitis. Germline-derived CDR1 and CDR2 are SGHRS and YFSETQ. The length of the CDR3 is 17 residues. V lost 0 bases, J lost 0 bases, and 2 bases stayed unmatched. Study results and limitations: Clones linked to disease were reported to show significant enrichment in matched ankylosing spondylitis synovial fluid. Disease-linked clones were CD8+ and relatively rare in peripheral blood. Earlier authors reported some of these motif variants in reactive arthritis synovial fluid and blood. Eight or nine highly homologous variants made up a TCR beta motif that seemed to typify ankylosing spondylitis blood.

As to this clonotype: No antigen is known for it.

Quantitative 5'-RACE with molecular barcodes produced the TCR beta libraries. TCRdb re-called the 5' RACE reads with MiXCR, one entry per CDR3 protein. The sample lists over 450,000 distinct CDR3 sequences; over 9.5% were seen once. Sequences were obtained from blood, either unsorted or a sorted T cell fraction (not recorded which). This receptor was obtained from a male donor with ankylosing spondylitis. This chain joins TRBV5-1 and TRBJ2-7; TRBD2 agrees at 14 bases. The CDR3 coding sequence is TGCGCCAGCAGCTTGGCCGGGACTAGCGGGAGCTCCTACGAGCAGTACTTC. This encodes CASSLAGTSGSSYEQYF.